Listed here is a single T cell receptor (beta chain). The antigen is undetermined. The sample belongs to a study of cytomegalovirus exposure and HLA in healthy donors. At the level of the study: From HLA-typed donors, an early data release held 70 million to 95 million unique TCRs.

General study results and limits: For TCR beta chains, V- and J-gene trimming was later linked to a missense DCLRE1C variant.

The PCR had 60 Vbeta and 13 Jbeta primers. Profiling relied on immunoSEQ multiplex PCR, and the TCRdb table lists in-frame clones only, not all of them. Found here are roughly 120,000 clones; the top ten clones hold more than 0.9%. What was sequenced was PBMCs. The TCR comes from a man aged 18-30 years in good health and CMV-seronegative.

Here the CDR3 reads CASSWDRETYEQYF. DNA for the CDR3: TGTGCCAGCAGCTGGGACAGGGAGACCTACGAGCAGTACTTC. The chain links TRBV7-8 to TRBJ2-7, with TRBD1 identical over 9 bases. Germline CDR1 reads SGHVS; CDR2 reads FQNEAQ. The CDR3 length is 14 residues. With 4 bases clipped from V and 2 bases from J, the junction kept 3 bases outside the gene matches.